A single sample is the source of the 23 T cell receptor beta chains below, sequenced in a study of cytomegalovirus exposure and HLA in healthy donors. The PCR was carried out with 60 Vbeta primers and 13 Jbeta primers. The assay was immunoSEQ multiplex PCR, and TCRdb's table has in-frame clones only and misses some. The repertoire holds 110,000 or so clones, roughly 77% seen once, with about 1.8% in the top ten. Material: PBMCs. The source of these receptors is a man between 35 and 55 years old in good health and CMV-seronegative.

Here the CDR3 DNA reads TGTGCCAGCAGCTTATCCGCGGGAGGGCCCGAGACCCAGTACTTC. Translation gives CASSLSAGGPETQYF. The rearrangement joins TRBV7-3 to TRBJ2-5, with 9 bases identical to TRBD2. V shed 2 bases, J shed 5 bases, and the junction held 6 bases outside the gene matches. The V gene's germline CDR1 is SGHTA and CDR2 FQGTGA. CDR3 size: 15 residues. Full variable domain (remainder filled in from reference TRBV7-3 and TRBJ2-5): GAGVSQTPSNKVTEKGKYVELRCDPISGHTALYWYRQSLGQGPEFLIYFQGTGAADDSGLPNDRFFAVRPEGSVSTLKIQRTERGDSAVYLCASSLSAGGPETQYFGPGTRLLVL.

This clone has only a few counts. This chain connects TRBV9 to TRBJ2-5; D may be TRBD1 (5 bases). The CDR3 is made up of 14 amino acids. From germline, CDR1 is SGDLS and CDR2 YYNGEE. V was trimmed by 4 bases and J by 2 bases, leaving 12 bases between them. The CDR3 DNA sequence: TGTGCCAGCAGCCCCCGACAGATGCAAGAGACCCAGTACTTC. It codes for CASSPRQMQETQYF.

The genes are TRBV19 and TRBJ2-7; TRBD1 might be the D (6 bases). V was trimmed by 6 bases and J by 1 base, leaving 13 bases between them. This CDR3 has 14 residues. CDR1 and CDR2 (germline): LNHDA, SQIVND (reference sequence). This CDR3 is CASSTGTNSYEQYF. CDR3 sequence (DNA): TGTGCCAGTAGCACCGGGACAAATTCCTACGAGCAGTACTTC.

There are a few counts of this clone. The chain has TRBV21-1 and TRBJ1-2; TRBD1 was called by the table and not checked on the DNA. TRBV21-1 is a pseudogene locus. CDR3 size: 17 residues. The CDR3 coding sequence is TGTGCCAGCAGCAAAGGTCTGACGACAGGGCTGGGGTATGGCTACACCTTC. Translation gives CASSKGLTTGLGYGYTF.

The chain is built from TRBV28 and TRBJ2-7; 8 bases agree with TRBD1. This CDR3 has 14 amino acids. The V gene end was trimmed by 6 bases and the J gene end by 4 bases; junction bases not matched to a gene: 8. Germline-derived CDR1 and CDR2 are MDHEN and SYDVKM. DNA for the CDR3: TGTGCCAGCAGGCGTGACAGGGGTTGGTACGAGCAGTACTTC. Its translation is CASRRDRGWYEQYF.

The chain joins TRBV5-5 to TRBJ2-7, with 11 bases matching TRBD2. This CDR3 has 15 residues. J was trimmed by 3 bases and V by 4 bases; bases with no gene match: 6. In germline, CDR1 is SGHKS, CDR2 YYEKEE (reference sequence). The CDR3 bases are TGTGCCAGCAGCCGGAACCTAGCGGGGGGCTACGAGCAGTACTTC. Translating it yields CASSRNLAGGYEQYF.

The chain couples TRBV7-2 to TRBJ1-5; no firm D call. This CDR3 has 13 residues. Germline CDR1 and CDR2: SGHTA and FQGNSA. Trimming pared 5 bases from V and 0 bases from J, leaving 5 bases between. CDR3 in DNA: TGTGCCAGCAGCGTCTCTAGCAATCAGCCCCAGCATTTT. Translating it yields CASSVSSNQPQHF.

The CDR3 loop is CATSGVSDRADEAFF. In DNA form, the CDR3 reads TGTGCCACCAGCGGCGTATCAGACAGGGCCGATGAAGCTTTCTTT. This chain links TRBV15 with TRBJ1-1; TRBD1 aligns across 7 bases. J lost 7 bases, V lost 5 bases, and 13 bases had no gene match. This CDR3 is built from 15 residues. CDR1 is LNHNV, CDR2 YYDKDF, per germline (reference sequence).

J is TRBJ1-2 and V is TRBV30, with D possibly matching TRBD1 (6 bases). The CDR3 loop spans 13 amino acids. V gave up 8 bases and J gave up 0 bases, with 13 bases separating them. The germline V gene encodes CDR1 GTSNPN and CDR2 SVGIG (reference sequence). CDR3 protein: CAGRQAANYGYTF. The CDR3 DNA sequence: TGTGCCGGGCGACAGGCCGCTAACTATGGCTACACCTTC.

This clone came up a few times. This chain connects TRBV28 to TRBJ1-1; the D gene is possibly TRBD1 (6 bases). The V gene lost 5 bases and the J gene lost 1 base, with 17 bases spanning the gap. Looked up from germline, CDR1 is MDHEN and CDR2 is SYDVKM. The CDR3 totals 16 residues. CDR3 sequence: CASSPHPPTGNTEAFF. The CDR3 bases are TGTGCCAGCAGTCCCCACCCCCCGACAGGGAACACTGAAGCTTTCTTT.

The CDR3 loop reads CASSASSGNIQYF. The CDR3 coding sequence is TGTGCCAGCAGCGCCTCTAGTGGAAACATTCAGTACTTC. The chain joins TRBV9 to TRBJ2-4; D is ambiguous. This CDR3 has 13 amino acids. Germline V lookup: CDR1 SGDLS, CDR2 YYNGEE. V lost 3 bases to trimming and J lost 6 bases, with 10 bases between them.

The gene calls are TRBV5-1 and TRBJ2-5; D may be TRBD1 (6 bases). The J call may be wrong; the DNA end is better matched by TRBJ2-7. The length of the CDR3 is 13 residues. From germline, CDR1 is SGHRS and CDR2 YFSETQ. The DNA for the CDR3 is TGCGCCAGCAGCTCGGACAGATTCTACGAGCAGTACTTC. This gives the protein CASSSDRFYEQYF.

This chain links TRBV7-2 with TRBJ2-5; 8 nucleotides align to TRBD2. The V gene end was trimmed by 2 bases and the J gene end by 2 bases; junction bases not matched to a gene: 10. The germline CDR1 and CDR2 sequences are SGHTA and FQGNSA. This CDR3 is built from 17 residues. CDR3 sequence reads: CASSLRGLALRQETQYF. The DNA of the CDR3 is TGTGCCAGCAGCTTAAGAGGACTAGCCCTTCGACAAGAGACCCAGTACTTC.

This sequence joins TRBV27 and TRBJ2-7; the D gene is possibly TRBD1 (5 bases). Germline CDR1 is MNHEY and CDR2 is SMNVEV (reference sequence). Between the trimmed V and J ends, which lost 5 bases and 3 bases, there was a span of 8 bases. The CDR3 is 12 residues long. Written as DNA, the CDR3 is TGTGCCAGCAGTCTCGACAGCTACGAGCAGTACTTC. Translated, it gives CASSLDSYEQYF.

The CDR3 spells CASSIMGHGSPLHF. DNA for the CDR3: TGTGCCAGTAGTATAATGGGGCATGGTTCACCCCTCCACTTT. This chain links TRBV19 with TRBJ1-6; D may be TRBD1 (5 bases). The CDR3 runs 14 residues. V lost 2 bases and J lost 9, with 11 bases in between. The germline V gene has CDR1 LNHDA and CDR2 SQIVND (reference sequence). Full variable domain (remainder filled in from reference TRBV19 and TRBJ1-6): DGGITQSPKYLFRKEGQNVTLSCEQNLNHDAMYWYRQDPGQGLRLIYYSQIVNDFQKGDIAEGYSVSREKKESFPLTVTSAQKNPTAFYLCASSIMGHGSPLHFGNGTRLTVT.

The gene calls are TRBV5-1 and TRBJ2-1, with TRBD2 identical over 10 bases. In germline, CDR1 is SGHRS, CDR2 YFSETQ. The CDR3 covers 20 residues. The J segment lost 6 bases and the V segment lost 0 bases, leaving 18 bases of the junction unmatched. CDR3 loop: CASSLANRLALAGGPNEQFF. In DNA, the CDR3 is TGCGCCAGCAGCTTGGCCAATCGTTTGGCGTTAGCGGGAGGTCCCAATGAGCAGTTCTTC.

The chain links TRBV11-2 to TRBJ2-3; D not resolved. V was trimmed by 0 bases and J by 8 bases, leaving 9 bases between them. The CDR3 totals 13 residues. Germline CDR1 and CDR2: SGHAT and FQNNGV. The CDR3 here is CASSLDLVGTQYF. The CDR3 region has the DNA TGTGCCAGCAGCTTAGATCTGGTCGGTACGCAGTATTTT. The full variable domain, in which reference TRBV11-2 and TRBJ2-3 provide the parts outside the CDR3, is EAGVAQSPRYKIIEKRQSVAFWCNPISGHATLYWYQQILGQGPKLLIQFQNNGVVDDSQLPKDRFSAERLKGVDSTLKIQPAKLEDSAVYLCASSLDLVGTQYFGPGTRLTVL.

CDR3 nucleotide sequence: TGTGCCAGCAGCTTCGGGGCGAACACCGGGGAGCTGTTTTTT. The encoded protein is CASSFGANTGELFF. This sequence joins TRBV5-4 and TRBJ2-2, with D possibly being TRBD2 (5 bases). Trimming stripped 2 bases from V and 0 bases from J, with 5 bases between. Looked up from germline, CDR1 is SGHNT and CDR2 is YYREEE (reference sequence). This CDR3 has 14 residues.

This clone was found once. V is TRBV28 and J is TRBJ2-7; weak D call: TRBD1 (6 bases). Germline-derived CDR1 and CDR2 are MDHEN and SYDVKM. Trimming took 8 bases from V and 1 from J, leaving 9 bases between them. The CDR3 has 12 amino acids. CDR3 bases: TGTGCCAGCGGACAGAGGTCCTACGAGCAGTACTTC. Amino acid sequence: CASGQRSYEQYF.

The chain has TRBV19 and TRBJ1-5; D is undetermined. In germline, CDR1 is LNHDA, CDR2 SQIVND (reference sequence). The CDR3 extends over 15 amino acids. Trimming took off 4 bases at V and 0 bases at J, with 10 bases between the two ends. CDR3 amino acids: CASSTPGDSNQPQHF. In DNA, the CDR3 is TGTGCCAGTAGTACCCCCGGTGATAGCAATCAGCCCCAGCATTTT.

V usage is TRBV18 and J usage is TRBJ1-2; D remains unclear. The CDR3 loop spans 13 amino acids. The germline V gene encodes CDR1 KGHSH and CDR2 LQKENI. The germline V and J ends were trimmed by 5 bases and 6 bases, with 13 bases remaining between them. The chain's CDR3 is CASSSGSANGYTF. CDR3 DNA: TGTGCCAGCTCATCCGGCTCAGCGAATGGCTACACCTTC.

The chain joins TRBV7-8 to TRBJ2-3; 12 positions match TRBD2. The germline gives CDR1 SGHVS, CDR2 FQNEAQ. Germline trimming cut 2 bases from V and 4 bases from J; bases unmatched to any gene: 1. The CDR3 is made up of 15 amino acids. The chain's CDR3 is CASSLSSGGADTQYF. CDR3 coding DNA: TGTGCCAGCAGCTTATCTAGCGGGGGGGCAGATACGCAGTATTTT.

This clone was found a few times. The DNA of the CDR3 is TGTGCCAGCAGTGAATATCCCAGCGAGCGCACAGATACGCAGTATTTT. It codes for CASSEYPSERTDTQYF. The rearrangement joins TRBV25-1 to TRBJ2-3; D remains unclear. The V end was cut by 0 bases, the J end by 1 base, with 11 bases between. This CDR3 has 16 residues. Germline V gives CDR1 MGHDK, CDR2 SYGVNS.